This is a list of T cell receptor beta chains from one sample in a study of cytomegalovirus exposure and HLA in healthy donors. This table comes from immunoSEQ multiplex PCR, and its TCRdb copy is limited to in-frame clones, with some not included. This table holds roughly 130,000 clones, roughly 80% found once. Sequencing was performed on PBMCs. All receptors derive from a man in his forties or fifties in good health and CMV-seronegative. Each CDR3 is given with its conserved first and last residue. A D gene is named only where the DNA matches it firmly. Clone size is not always given. Where it is, it says once, few, many or a class for expanded clones.

CDR3	DNA	D	V	J	size
CASSLNLAGAADTQYF	TGTGCCAGCAGCTTAAACTTGGCGGGAGCGGCAGATACGCAGTATTTT	TRBD2	TRBV7-3	TRBJ2-3	NA
CASSSPGTSLYNEQFF	TGTGCCAGCAGCTCACCCGGGACTAGCCTATACAATGAGCAGTTCTTC	TRBD2	TRBV7-8	TRBJ2-1	NA
CASSLGELLNTEAFF	TGCGCCAGCAGCTTGGGTGAACTCTTGAACACTGAAGCTTTCTTT	NA	TRBV5-1	TRBJ1-1	NA
CASTTPRGGLSYSHFGYTF	TGTGCCAGCACCACACCGAGGGGGGGACTTTCCTACAGTCACTTTGGCTACACCTTC	NA	TRBV5-8	TRBJ1-2	once
CASSDPWDSRSDTQYF	TGTGCCAGCAGTGACCCGTGGGACTCCCGATCAGATACGCAGTATTTT	NA	TRBV6-4	TRBJ2-3	once
CASERGTGTGELFF	TGCGCCAGCGAACGAGGGACAGGGACCGGGGAGCTGTTTTTT	TRBD1	TRBV5-1	TRBJ2-2	few
CASSQTSGSGVEQFF	TGTGCCAGCAGCCAGACTAGCGGGAGCGGGGTTGAGCAGTTCTTC	TRBD2	TRBV28	TRBJ2-1	NA
CATSTETGATDTQYF	TGTGCCACCAGCACCGAGACAGGGGCGACAGATACGCAGTATTTT	TRBD1	TRBV15	TRBJ2-3	few
CASRTTGHYGYTF	TGTGCCAGCAGAACGACAGGACACTATGGCTACACCTTC	NA	TRBV6-5	TRBJ1-2	NA
CASSSGGSKNIQYF	TGTGCCAGCAGCTCAGGGGGTTCCAAAAACATTCAGTACTTC	TRBD1	TRBV7-8	TRBJ2-4	NA
CASTPGPPSGAFF	TGTGCCAGTACCCCGGGTCCGCCTTCCGGGGCTTTCTTT	NA	TRBV19	TRBJ1-1	NA
CASSPLGALNTEAFF	TGTGCCAGCAGTCCCTTGGGGGCCTTGAACACTGAAGCTTTCTTT	NA	TRBV6-6	TRBJ1-1	few
CAWSSAGAAYNEQFF	TGTGCCTGGAGTTCGGCGGGGGCCGCCTACAATGAGCAGTTCTTC	NA	TRBV30	TRBJ2-1	NA